Following are 24 T cell receptor beta chains from one sample sequenced in a study of T cells in Graves' hyperthyroidism and ophthalmopathy. Amplification yielded TCR beta CDR3 regions, with RNA transcripts as the source. HTBI primers were the set used in a first-round RT-PCR of the TCR CDR3. One entry per CDR3 protein, called by TCRdb with MiXCR from the multiplex PCR reads. The table shows some 360,000 distinct CDR3 sequences, with over 11% occurring only once. The sample consisted of blood. These receptors came from a woman aged 60-75 years with Graves' hyperthyroidism.

This clonotype was counted between two and nine times. This may be a read error, as it is one base from a much larger clone. Here the CDR3 reads CASSDHDPSTEAFF. CDR3 bases: TGTGCCAGCAGTGACCATGATCCTTCCACTGAAGCTTTCTTT. The chain carries TRBV6-4 and TRBJ1-1; D is uncertain. There are 14 residues in the CDR3. CDR1 MRHNA and CDR2 SNTAGT come from the germline V gene. V gave up 2 bases and J gave up 4 bases, with 11 bases separating them.

This clonotype was observed a few times. The V and J genes are TRBV30 and TRBJ2-7; the match to TRBD2 covers 12 bases. Germline lookup yields CDR1 GTSNPN and CDR2 SVGIG (reference sequence). The CDR3 is 13 residues long. After removal of 1 base from V and 6 bases from J, the junction contained 1 base not matched to a gene. In DNA, the CDR3 is TGTGCCTGGAGTGGGGGACTAGCGGGCGAGCAGTACTTC. It codes for CAWSGGLAGEQYF.

This clonotype was counted many times. The rearrangement links TRBV3-1 to TRBJ1-2, with D possibly TRBD1 on 6 matching bases. Germline CDR1 LGHDT, CDR2 YNNKEL (reference sequence). Trimming took 4 bases from V and 7 from J, leaving 19 bases between them. The CDR3 runs 15 residues. CDR3 residues: CASSPANGGSSGYTF. The CDR3 DNA sequence: TGTGCCAGCAGCCCAGCTAACGGGGGCTCGAGTGGCTACACCTTC.

This clonotype has at least ten counts. V and J are TRBV11-2 and TRBJ2-7; 9 bases map to TRBD1. This CDR3 has 15 amino acids. Germline V gene lookup returns CDR1 SGHAT and CDR2 FQNNGV. Trimming removed 1 base from V and 3 bases from J; junction bases left unmatched: 4. CDR3 nucleotide sequence: TGTGCCAGCAGCTTAGTACAGGGGGCTGTCTACGAGCAGTACTTC. This encodes CASSLVQGAVYEQYF.

The genes are TRBV7-9 and TRBJ1-5, with TRBD1 as a possible D gene (6 bases). In germline, CDR1 is SEHNR, CDR2 FQNEAQ (reference sequence). V was pared by 2 bases and J by 1 base, with 12 bases between. This CDR3 spans 16 amino acids. CDR3 DNA sequence: TGTGCCAGCAGCTTATTTAGGGGGGGGAGCAATCAGCCCCAGCATTTT. It specifies CASSLFRGGSNQPQHF.

This clonotype was seen once. The chain has TRBV10-2 and TRBJ2-3, with 8 bases lining up with TRBD1. Germline CDR1 and CDR2: WSHSY and SAAADI. This CDR3 has 13 amino acids. Trimming took 3 bases from V and 8 from J; bases not matched to a gene: 4. This CDR3 reads CASSEQGDVTQYF. CDR3 coding DNA: TGCGCCAGCAGTGAACAGGGGGACGTTACGCAGTATTTT.

This chain connects TRBV7-9 to TRBJ2-3, with no clear D. CDR3 length: 13 residues. Trimming took 10 bases from V and 2 from J, leaving 13 bases between them. Germline-derived CDR1 and CDR2 are SEHNR and FQNEAQ (reference sequence). As DNA, the CDR3 is TGTGCCACCACCTGGTCGGACACAGATACGCAGTATTTT. It yields the protein CATTWSDTDTQYF. Full variable domain (remainder filled in from reference TRBV7-9 and TRBJ2-3): DTGVSQNPRHKITKRGQNVTFRCDPISEHNRLYWYRQTLGQGPEFLTYFQNEAQLEKSRLLSDRFSAERPKGSFSTLEIQRTEQGDSAMYLCATTWSDTDTQYFGPGTRLTVL.

This clonotype showed up just a few times. The genes are TRBV5-5 and TRBJ2-2, with TRBD2 as a possible D gene (7 bases). Looked up from germline, CDR1 is SGHKS and CDR2 is YYEKEE (reference sequence). The ends were cut back, 4 bases at V and 5 bases at J, with 15 bases in the middle. CDR3 length: 15 residues. The CDR3 nucleotides read TGTGCCAGCAGCCTAAGGGGGGGCAGGACCGGGGAGCTGTTTTTT. Its protein product is CASSLRGGRTGELFF.

This clonotype was seen only a few times. The chain recombines TRBV14 with TRBJ1-3; D gene ambiguous. CDR3 size: 18 residues. Trimming took off 0 bases at V and 4 bases at J, with 19 bases between the two ends. The germline gives CDR1 SGHDN, CDR2 FVKESK. The CDR3 is CASSQEVFRPRPGNTIYF. CDR3 bases: TGTGCCAGCAGCCAAGAAGTGTTCAGACCGCGGCCGGGAAACACCATATATTTT.

The chain recombines TRBV7-2 with TRBJ2-7; D gene uncertain. Trimming removed 0 bases from V and 3 bases from J, with 9 bases in between. This CDR3 contains 14 residues. Per the germline V gene, CDR1 is SGHTA and CDR2 is FQGNSA. This CDR3 reads CASSLALRSYEQYF. Written as DNA, the CDR3 is TGTGCCAGCAGCTTAGCCCTTCGGAGCTACGAGCAGTACTTC.

This clonotype has ten or more counts. The chain employs TRBV20-1 and TRBJ2-5, with D maybe TRBD2 (5 bases). From germline, CDR1 is DFQATT and CDR2 SNEGSKA (reference sequence). The V and J ends lost 4 bases and 0 bases respectively, with 9 bases between them. The CDR3 sequence is 13 residues long. The CDR3 nucleotides read TGCAGTGCTAAGACTACGTACCAAGAGACCCAGTACTTC. Translating gives CSAKTTYQETQYF.

This clonotype has ten or more counts. The V and J genes are TRBV12-3 or TRBV12-4 and TRBJ2-1; perhaps TRBD2 as D (5 bases). V dropped 10 bases and J dropped 5 bases, with 15 bases sitting between them. The CDR3 spans 13 residues. The CDR3 DNA is TGTGCCACAAACAAGGACTGGCACAATGAGCAGTTCTTC. Translated: CATNKDWHNEQFF.

This clonotype was seen many times. Here the CDR3 DNA reads TGTGCCAGCAGCCGACCCTACGGAGATACGCAGTATTTT. It is translated as CASSRPYGDTQYF. J is TRBJ2-3 and V is TRBV7-9; no clear D. With 5 bases removed from V and 5 bases from J, the gap between germline ends came to 11 bases. This CDR3 is 13 amino acids long. CDR1 is SEHNR, CDR2 FQNEAQ, per germline (reference sequence).

This clonotype occurred a few times. V is TRBV4-1 and J is TRBJ2-7, with D uncertain. Trimming stripped 5 bases from V and 0 bases from J, with 11 bases between. CDR3 length: 14 residues. In germline, CDR1 is MGHRA, CDR2 YSYEKL. The CDR3 DNA is TGCGCCAGCAGCGTCCAGGTTAGCTCCTACGAGCAGTACTTC. It translates to CASSVQVSSYEQYF.

This chain uses TRBV10-3 with TRBJ1-1; D is possibly TRBD1 (5 bases). The V end lost 8 bases, the J end lost 4 bases, and 8 bases lay between the germline ends. The CDR3 is made up of 11 amino acids. The germline V gene encodes CDR1 ENHRY and CDR2 SYGVKD. In nucleotides, the CDR3 is TGTGCCATCCAGAGGGGCACTGAAGCTTTCTTT. The encoded protein is CAIQRGTEAFF.

Comments on this clonotype: Just one base apart from a much larger clone, this may be a read error. The chain couples TRBV12-3 or TRBV12-4 to TRBJ2-3; TRBD2 matches at 7 bases. The CDR3 is 15 amino acids. Trimming at V came to 4 bases and at J to 3 bases, leaving 7 bases not matched to a gene. This chain's CDR3 is CASSSPTSQTDTQYF. CDR3 bases: TGTGCCAGCAGTTCCCCGACTAGCCAAACAGATACGCAGTATTTT.

This chain uses TRBV5-1 with TRBJ2-3, with 8 bases lining up with TRBD2. V dropped 0 bases and J dropped 6; count of bases not matched to a gene: 9. CDR3 length: 16 amino acids. Per the germline V gene, CDR1 is SGHRS and CDR2 is YFSETQ. CDR3 sequence (DNA): TGCGCCAGCAGCTTGGGTACTAGCGGTCCCGCGGATACGCAGTATTTT. It specifies CASSLGTSGPADTQYF.

This clonotype was seen more than once but under ten times. This chain connects TRBV29-1 to TRBJ1-1, with D uncertain. The CDR3 is 13 residues long. The germline V gene encodes CDR1 SQVTM and CDR2 ANQGSEA. The CDR3 loop is CNAIQLMNTEAFF. CDR3 nucleotides: TGCAACGCCATCCAACTCATGAACACTGAAGCTTTCTTT.

Only one count was recorded for this clonotype. With a much larger clone just one base away, this may be a read error. J is TRBJ2-7 and V is TRBV12-3 or TRBV12-4; TRBD1 or TRBD2 may be the D gene (5 bases each). This CDR3 contains 12 residues. V shed 8 bases and J shed 9 bases, with 17 bases lying between them. The CDR3 spells CASCLSGRGQYF. CDR3 nucleotide sequence: TGTGCCAGCTGCCTTTCGGGACGCGGGCAGTACTTC.

This clonotype was seen a handful of times. This chain uses TRBV5-4 with TRBJ1-4; TRBD1 is a possible D gene (6 bases). The CDR3 extends over 14 amino acids. Germline CDR1 and CDR2: SGHNT and YYREEE (reference sequence). V was trimmed by 4 bases and J by 5 bases, leaving 12 bases between them. CDR3 nucleotides: TGTGCCAGCAGCAACGGACAGCAAAATGAAAAACTGTTTTTT. Translation gives CASSNGQQNEKLFF.

This clonotype came up many times. This chain links TRBV29-1 with TRBJ2-7; no clear D. The germline V and J ends were trimmed by 1 base and 0 bases, with 4 bases remaining between them. CDR3 length: 12 residues. Germline-derived CDR1 and CDR2 are SQVTM and ANQGSEA. The CDR3 DNA is TGCAGCGTTGAAGGCATCTCCTACGAGCAGTACTTC. Translation: CSVEGISYEQYF.

The genes are TRBV3-1 and TRBJ1-2; 10 bases are shared with TRBD1. V lost 6 bases to trimming and J lost 8 bases; unmatched junction nucleotides: 6. The CDR3 extends over 13 amino acids. Looked up from germline, CDR1 is LGHDT and CDR2 is YNNKEL (reference sequence). CDR3 sequence reads: CASRRQGAWGYTF. The CDR3 region has the DNA TGTGCCAGCAGACGACAGGGGGCGTGGGGCTACACCTTC.

There are many counts of this clonotype. The chain is built from TRBV10-2 and TRBJ2-7; 10 bases line up with TRBD2. There are 16 residues in the CDR3. Germline CDR1 WSHSY, CDR2 SAAADI. V trimming: 2 bases; J trimming: 6 bases; junction bases outside the gene matches: 10. The CDR3, as DNA: TGCGCCAGCAGTGAGACCTACAGCGGGAGGGCCGGCGAGCAGTACTTC. Amino acid sequence: CASSETYSGRAGEQYF.

This clonotype was recorded at least ten times. V usage is TRBV2 and J usage is TRBJ2-1, with D perhaps matching TRBD1 (6 bases). Germline V gene data show CDR1 as SNHLY and CDR2 as FYNNEI. CDR3 length equals 12 residues. Trimming removed 6 bases from V and 8 bases from J, with 11 bases in between. The CDR3 region is CASSTQGDEQFF. In nucleotides, the CDR3 is TGTGCCAGCAGCACACAGGGCGATGAGCAGTTCTTC.